Presented here are 27 T cell receptor beta chains from one specimen sequenced in a study of beta chain features in type 1 diabetes. Reverse transcribing all isolated RNA meant expressed TCRB transcripts were sequenced. Here immunoSEQ multiplex PCR was the method, and the copy in TCRdb shows in-frame clones only, minus some. Of 310,000 or so clones in the sample, roughly 11% were seen once. Sample: naive CD4+ T cells from blood. These receptors all stem from a woman in her 30s in good health.

V gene TRBV4-2 combines with J gene TRBJ1-5; D call uncertain. Germline CDR1 and CDR2: LGHNA and YNFKEQ. The V end was cut by 0 bases, the J end by 5 bases, with 5 bases between. There are 13 residues in the CDR3. CDR3 in DNA: TGTGCCAGCAGCCAAGATCAGGATCAGCCCCAGCATTTT. It is translated as CASSQDQDQPQHF.

CDR3 region: CASTRGLAGEQFF. Written as DNA, the CDR3 is TGTGCCAGCACTAGGGGACTAGCCGGTGAGCAGTTCTTC. The V and J genes are TRBV2 and TRBJ2-1, with TRBD2 identical over 9 bases. The trim removed 7 bases at V and 9 bases at J, leaving 7 bases unmatched. CDR1 and CDR2 (germline): SNHLY, FYNNEI. This CDR3 spans 13 amino acids. The variable domain in full, with the rest retrieved from reference TRBV2 and TRBJ2-1, is EPEVTQTPSHQVTQMGQEVILRCVPISNHLYFYWYRQILGQKVEFLVSFYNNEISEKSEIFDDQFSVERPDGSNFTLKIRSTKLEDSAMYFCASTRGLAGEQFFGPGTRLTVL.

This clone appeared a few times. CDR3 bases: TGTGCCAGCAGCCCGCAGCAGGGAAGAAAACTGTTTTTT. Translated: CASSPQQGRKLFF. The chain carries TRBV7-2 and TRBJ1-4, with D perhaps TRBD1 (5 bases). Germline values: CDR1 SGHTA, CDR2 FQGNSA. Trimming left V 5 bases short and J 10 bases short, with 14 bases between. CDR3 size: 13 residues.

This clone was seen only a few times. The chain joins TRBV29-1 to TRBJ1-1; D is uncertain. Trimming took off 7 bases at V and 1 base at J, with 13 bases between the two ends. The germline V gene has CDR1 SQVTM and CDR2 ANQGSEA. This CDR3 has 13 residues. The CDR3 sequence: CSAVGRGNTEAFF. CDR3 nucleotides: TGCAGCGCCGTGGGGAGAGGGAACACTGAAGCTTTCTTT.

This clone has a handful of counts. The chain joins TRBV19 to TRBJ1-2; maybe TRBD1 (5 bases). Germline CDR1 LNHDA, CDR2 SQIVND (reference sequence). The CDR3 loop spans 14 amino acids. Trimming took off 5 bases at V and 6 bases at J, with 16 bases between the two ends. Written as DNA, the CDR3 is TGTGCCAGTAGTCCCGACAGTGACGGTAATGGCTACACCTTC. Translation: CASSPDSDGNGYTF.

This clone has only a few counts. The chain combines TRBV7-9 with TRBJ2-3; TRBD2 aligns across 13 bases. Germline V gives CDR1 SEHNR, CDR2 FQNEAQ (reference sequence). V lost 2 bases and J lost 0; bases outside the gene matches: 8. CDR3 length: 19 residues. The CDR3 protein is CASSLRGLAGILSTDTQYF. The CDR3 nucleotides are TGTGCCAGCAGCTTACGGGGACTAGCGGGAATACTTAGCACAGATACGCAGTATTTT.

The V gene is TRBV15, the J gene TRBJ1-2; TRBD1 might be the D (5 bases). There are 15 residues in the CDR3. In germline, CDR1 is LNHNV, CDR2 YYDKDF (reference sequence). V gave up 1 base and J gave up 8 bases, with 17 bases separating them. CDR3 in amino acids: CATSRGRSGGSGYTF. CDR3 coding DNA: TGTGCCACCAGCAGAGGCCGATCGGGGGGGAGCGGCTACACCTTC.

This chain links TRBV13 with TRBJ1-5, with 7 bases aligning to TRBD1. Germline trimming cut 6 bases from V and 7 bases from J; bases unmatched to any gene: 9. Germline-derived CDR1 and CDR2 are PRHDT and FYEKMQ (reference sequence). The CDR3 extends over 14 amino acids. DNA for the CDR3: TGTGCCAGCAGGAAACAGGGGTCGAGGCAGCCCCAGCATTTT. Its protein is CASRKQGSRQPQHF.

Only a few counts were recorded for this clone. The chain has TRBV5-4 and TRBJ2-1; 7 bases are shared with TRBD1. This CDR3 is 16 amino acids long. The trim removed 4 bases at V and 4 bases at J, leaving 11 bases unmatched. Per germline, CDR1 SGHNT and CDR2 YYREEE (reference sequence). The CDR3 region is CASSTGQVMSYNEQFF. CDR3 sequence (DNA): TGTGCCAGCAGCACCGGACAGGTGATGTCTTACAATGAGCAGTTCTTC.

J is TRBJ2-7 and V is TRBV15; TRBD1 is a possible D gene (6 bases). Germline V gene sequence: CDR1 LNHNV, CDR2 YYDKDF (reference sequence). The CDR3 has 15 residues. V was pared by 1 base and J by 2 bases, with 12 bases between. For the CDR3, the DNA is TGTGCCACCAGCAGAGGTCCAGGGGTAACCTACGAGCAGTACTTC. This gives the protein CATSRGPGVTYEQYF.

The rearrangement links TRBV4-2 to TRBJ2-7; TRBD2 matches 8 bases. The V gene's germline CDR1 is LGHNA and CDR2 YNFKEQ. The CDR3 covers 14 residues. V dropped 1 base and J dropped 6; count of bases not matched to a gene: 5. The CDR3 sequence: CASSQAGLAAEQYF. The DNA for the CDR3 is TGTGCCAGCAGCCAAGCCGGACTAGCCGCCGAGCAGTACTTC.

This chain joins TRBV28 and TRBJ2-7; D is unclear. V lost 4 bases and J lost 0, with 13 bases in between. CDR1 MDHEN and CDR2 SYDVKM come from the germline V gene. CDR3 size: 15 residues. CDR3: CASSSPPVSSYEQYF. In DNA form, the CDR3 reads TGTGCCAGCAGTTCCCCCCCGGTAAGCTCCTACGAGCAGTACTTC. Complete variable domain (other parts from reference TRBV28 and TRBJ2-7): DVKVTQSSRYLVKRTGEKVFLECVQDMDHENMFWYRQDPGLGLRLIYFSYDVKMKEKGDIPEGYSVSREKKERFSLILESASTNQTSMYLCASSSPPVSSYEQYFGPGTRLTVT.

In DNA form, the CDR3 reads TGTGCCAGCAGCGTAGCTAGCGGGGTAGCAGCCGGGGAGCTGTTTTTT. Protein sequence: CASSVASGVAAGELFF. The chain recombines TRBV9 with TRBJ2-2; 9 bases fit TRBD2. Looked up from germline, CDR1 is SGDLS and CDR2 is YYNGEE. This CDR3 has 16 amino acids. V was clipped by 0 bases and J by 6 bases; unmatched bases: 6.

This chain joins TRBV5-4 and TRBJ2-7; possibly TRBD2 for D (5 bases). V lost 4 bases and J 6 bases, leaving 20 bases between the germline ends. Germline V gene data show CDR1 as SGHNT and CDR2 as YYREEE (reference sequence). The length of the CDR3 is 15 residues. For the CDR3, the DNA is TGTGCCAGCAGCCCCTTGGGAGTAAGTCAAGGCGAGCAGTACTTC. This gives the protein CASSPLGVSQGEQYF.

This clone showed up just a few times. This chain connects TRBV5-1 to TRBJ2-1; TRBD2 matches at 10 bases. Germline V CDR1 and CDR2: SGHRS, YFSETQ. V shed 3 bases and J 2 bases; nucleotides not matched to a gene: 5. This CDR3 contains 16 residues. CDR3 coding DNA: TGCGCCAGCAGCTCAATTAGCGGGGGGACCTACAATGAGCAGTTCTTC. Protein sequence: CASSSISGGTYNEQFF.

V usage is TRBV9 and J usage is TRBJ2-1, with D hard to call. Germline V gene lookup returns CDR1 SGDLS and CDR2 YYNGEE. Trimming shortened V by 7 bases and J by 0 bases, and 11 bases separated the two germline ends. This CDR3 is 14 amino acids long. The CDR3 region has the DNA TGTGCCAGCTCGACGGGTAGCTCCTACAATGAGCAGTTCTTC. Its translation: CASSTGSSYNEQFF. Full variable domain (rest looked up from reference TRBV9 and TRBJ2-1): DSGVTQTPKHLITATGQRVTLRCSPRSGDLSVYWYQQSLDQGLQFLIQYYNGEERAKGNILERFSAQQFPDLHSELNLSSLELGDSALYFCASSTGSSYNEQFFGPGTRLTVL.

This clone was seen only a few times. The V gene is TRBV5-4, the J gene TRBJ1-1, with 7 bases that match TRBD1. Trimming removed 4 bases from V and 0 bases from J; junction bases left unmatched: 6. Germline V lookup: CDR1 SGHNT, CDR2 YYREEE (reference sequence). The CDR3 is 15 amino acids. The CDR3, as DNA: TGTGCCAGCAGCCGATTCGACAGGGTGAACACTGAAGCTTTCTTT. Translating it yields CASSRFDRVNTEAFF.

On this clone: An end of the junction does not agree with germline; a read error may underlie this. This chain joins TRBV7-7 and TRBJ2-1; 9 nucleotides agree with TRBD2. From germline, CDR1 is SSHAT and CDR2 FNYEAQ (reference sequence). This CDR3 has 15 amino acids. DNA of the CDR3: TGTGCTAGCAGCTTAGCGGCTAGCGGGATTGGTGAGCAGTTCTTC. Its translation is CASSLAASGIGEQFF.

This clone occurred a few times. V and J are TRBV23-1 and TRBJ1-2, with 8 bases that match TRBD1. TRBV23-1 falls under the ORF class, with uncertain function. The CDR3 has 13 amino acids. V lost 7 bases and J lost 7; bases outside the gene matches: 8. The CDR3 reads CASTARGLCGYTF. The CDR3 nucleotides are TGCGCCAGCACCGCCAGGGGGCTTTGTGGCTACACCTTC.

This chain connects TRBV9 to TRBJ2-1; TRBD1 agrees at 7 bases. The CDR3 length is 17 residues. The germline V gene has CDR1 SGDLS and CDR2 YYNGEE. The trim removed 5 bases at V and 0 bases at J, leaving 11 bases unmatched. Here the CDR3 DNA reads TGTGCCAGCAGTTTCCTCGGACAGGCTAGCTCCTACAATGAGCAGTTCTTC. Protein sequence: CASSFLGQASSYNEQFF. Supplemented by reference TRBV9 and TRBJ2-1, the full variable domain reads DSGVTQTPKHLITATGQRVTLRCSPRSGDLSVYWYQQSLDQGLQFLIQYYNGEERAKGNILERFSAQQFPDLHSELNLSSLELGDSALYFCASSFLGQASSYNEQFFGPGTRLTVL.

The chain combines TRBV7-9 with TRBJ1-1, with 8 bases fitting TRBD1. J gave up 4 bases and V 6 bases, and 16 bases lay outside the gene matches. In germline, CDR1 is SEHNR, CDR2 FQNEAQ (reference sequence). The CDR3 is made up of 17 amino acids. The CDR3 sequence: CASRGTATGDISTEAFF. In nucleotides, the CDR3 is TGTGCCAGCAGGGGCACGGCGACAGGGGACATAAGCACTGAAGCTTTCTTT.

The V gene is TRBV19, the J gene TRBJ2-7; 11 positions match TRBD2. This CDR3 spans 16 amino acids. Germline values: CDR1 LNHDA, CDR2 SQIVND (reference sequence). V was clipped by 4 bases and J by 5 bases; unmatched bases: 10. Here the CDR3 DNA reads TGTGCCAGTAGTACTTACACTAGCGGGAGAAGCCACGAGCAGTACTTC. Protein product: CASSTYTSGRSHEQYF.

J is TRBJ1-1 and V is TRBV7-9, with TRBD1 identical over 7 bases. This CDR3 comprises 13 residues. With 3 bases clipped from V and 7 bases from J, the junction kept 5 bases outside the gene matches. Per germline, CDR1 SEHNR and CDR2 FQNEAQ (reference sequence). The CDR3, as DNA: TGTGCCAGCAGCTTGCAGACAGGGCTTGAAGCTTTCTTT. Translating it yields CASSLQTGLEAFF.

This chain uses TRBV5-1 with TRBJ1-1; maybe TRBD1 (6 bases). CDR3 size: 16 residues. Trimming removed 3 bases from V and 0 bases from J, with 15 bases in between. Germline V CDR1 and CDR2: SGHRS, YFSETQ. The DNA for the CDR3 is TGCGCCAGCAGCTCGGACAGTTATCTCTTGAACACTGAAGCTTTCTTT. Translation: CASSSDSYLLNTEAFF. Using reference TRBV5-1 and TRBJ1-1 for the parts outside the CDR3, the full variable domain is KAGVTQTPRYLIKTRGQQVTLSCSPISGHRSVSWYQQTPGQGLQFLFEYFSETQRNKGNFPGRFSGRQFSNSRSEMNVSTLELGDSALYLCASSSDSYLLNTEAFFGQGTRLTVV.

CDR3 protein: CASKLVSGSVNEQFF. The DNA of the CDR3 is TGTGCCAGCAAATTGGTTAGCGGGAGCGTCAATGAGCAGTTCTTC. The gene calls are TRBV27 and TRBJ2-1; 9 bases map to TRBD2. There are 15 residues in the CDR3. Germline CDR1 reads MNHEY; CDR2 reads SMNVEV (reference sequence). J gave up 6 bases and V 7 bases, and 10 bases lay outside the gene matches.

This clone was counted a few times. The chain has TRBV14 and TRBJ2-1, with TRBD2 as a possible D gene (5 bases). Trimming stripped 0 bases from V and 8 bases from J, with 20 bases between. The CDR3 is 17 amino acids. The germline CDR1 and CDR2 sequences are SGHDN and FVKESK. The DNA of the CDR3 is TGTGCCAGCAGCCAAGATAAAGGGATTTGGGAGTTCGATGAGCAGTTCTTC. This gives the protein CASSQDKGIWEFDEQFF.

This clone was detected a few times. The chain has TRBV4-2 and TRBJ2-1; 14 bases align to TRBD2. Germline loops: CDR1 LGHNA, CDR2 YNFKEQ. Trimming took 5 bases from V and 1 from J; bases not matched to a gene: 7. The CDR3 is made up of 18 amino acids. The CDR3 reads CASSFEGTSGGSYNEQFF. CDR3 sequence (DNA): TGTGCCAGCAGCTTCGAGGGGACTAGCGGGGGATCCTACAATGAGCAGTTCTTC.